This TCR beta chain comes out of a study of OX40 agonist ivuxolimab in advanced cancers. Study-level background: Ivuxolimab, which targeted the costimulatory receptor OX40 (CD134), was an agonistic, fully human IgG2 monoclonal antibody. Intravenous ivuxolimab was administered to patients every 2 weeks at six dose levels: 0.01, 0.1, 0.3, 1.5, 3 and 10 mg/kg. Of the roughly 52 dose-escalation patients, hepatocellular carcinoma was present in about 20, melanoma in approximately 15, renal cell carcinoma in 9 and head and neck cancer in 9. The dose-escalation cohort was 82.7% male with a mean age of 60 years, ranging from roughly 20 to 85. Patients were allowed to have had prior anti-PD-1, anti-PD-L1 or anti-CTLA-4 therapy, and approximately 40% of the dose-escalation patients had previously received checkpoint inhibitors. Partial responses were achieved by three dose-escalation patients, of whom one had hepatocellular carcinoma and two had cutaneous melanoma. The purpose of peripheral TCRbeta sequencing was to test whether ivuxolimab changed TCR sequence diversity and led to clonal T-cell expansion. The monotherapy dose-escalation portion (N ≈ 52 patients) of the phase I ivuxolimab trial is reported in the paper. General findings and caveats noted by the study authors: Antigen specificity was not determined for the clonally expanded peripheral T cells. Clonal expansion of both CD4+ and CD8+ blood T cells was observed from baseline to week 6 at doses 0.1 to 3.0 mg/kg. In the 0.1-3.0 mg/kg groups, partial responders had among the lowest normalized peripheral clonal expansion, particularly in CD8+ T cells. After ivuxolimab, expanded clones were on average more numerous among CD8+ T cells than among CD4+ T cells. Low levels of normalized T-cell clonal expansion were also seen in some nonresponding patients.

A word on this clone: Its antigen is still unknown. Qualities for individual bases were not recorded, and no much larger clone is one base off.

Its CDR3 holds 15 amino acids, cysteine through phenylalanine. Just CDR3 DNA is preserved here, 45 bases in frame from base 1. CDR1 and CDR2 are drawn from the germline V gene (reference sequence): LNHNV, YYDKDF. V is cut by 0 bases and J by 0 bases, and the space between the germline ends is 9 bases. To sequence the TCRbeta CDR3 region, genomic DNA was isolated from the sorted cells. The immunoSEQ Assay was used to sequence the TCRbeta CDR3 regions. Entries here come from immuneACCESS through TCRdb and include only in-frame sequences with V and J called. Some clones fail to appear in such tables; in the studies checked, an unresolved V gene covers under half of the shortfall, and the cause of the remainder is unknown. Present in this sample are tens of thousands of clones, over 75% of which were seen just once. The leading ten clones occupy about 2% of the sample. Patients with a history of autoimmune disease or receiving systemic immunosuppression were excluded from the trial. Peripheral blood for TCR sequencing was collected from all dose cohorts at baseline, on cycle 4 day 1, and on cycle 7 day 1. Samples came from an open-label, multicenter, first-in-human phase I dose-escalation trial of ivuxolimab. Adults with locally advanced or metastatic melanoma, renal cell, hepatocellular, or head and neck squamous cell carcinoma were enrolled in the trial. Before TCR sequencing, CD4+ and CD8+ T cells were separately sorted from peripheral blood.

The V and J genes are TRBV15 and TRBJ2-7; the D gene cannot be resolved reliably. The TCR sequence derives from an adult with an advanced solid tumor such as melanoma, head and neck, liver or kidney cancer. The source was CD4+ or CD8+ T cells sorted from blood, collected in a trial of the OX40 agonist ivuxolimab. The base sequence is TGTGCCACCAGCAGAGATCCGGGCCCCTCCTACGAGCAGTACTTC. It is translated as CATSRDPGPSYEQYF.